Described below is a single TCR beta chain sequence and its context. The Seattle patients joined while their infection was active and were tracked longitudinally afterward. The data are from a study of blood T cell repertoires in COVID-19. Germline V gene sequence: CDR1 SNHLY, CDR2 FYNNEI. The CDR3 contains 12 residues. The V and J ends lost 6 bases and 0 bases respectively, with 6 bases between them. Per the study methods: Reference gene primer amplification in the assay estimated nucleated cell counts. The repertoire was sequenced with immunoSEQ multiplex PCR; TCRdb's copy has only in-frame clones and lacks some. V, J and clone size derive from that table, while D and trimming were established from the DNA sequence. The sample includes 300,000 to 450,000 clones, around 87% seen only once; the top ten take more than 9%.

This receptor was obtained from a woman aged 25-40 years with COVID-19, enrolled during active disease. This sequence joins TRBV2 and TRBJ2-7; D uncertain. Sequenced material: peripheral blood. The CDR3 spells CASSLSSYEQYF. CDR3 nucleotide sequence: TGTGCCAGCAGCCTGAGCTCCTACGAGCAGTACTTC.